Below, 25 T cell receptor beta chains from the same sample are listed, as sequenced in a study of Tregs in tolerant kidney transplant recipients. Libraries were prepared by immunoSEQ multiplex PCR; TCRdb keeps only in-frame clonotypes and omits some of them. This sample has around 230,000 clones; around 81% occur once, and the top ten carry less than 0.75%. The source material was CD4+ T cells from blood. These receptor sequences come from a human donor in good health.

This clone was seen once. This chain joins TRBV4-2 and TRBJ2-7; TRBD2 matches at 9 bases. CDR3 length: 18 residues. Germline V gene data show CDR1 as LGHNA and CDR2 as YNFKEQ. V lost 0 bases and J lost 2; bases outside the gene matches: 11. The CDR3 region has the DNA TGTGCCAGCAGCCAAGAAGTGCTTCCTAGCGGGAACGCCTACGAGCAGTACTTC. Its protein product is CASSQEVLPSGNAYEQYF.

V is TRBV19 and J is TRBJ1-6, with TRBD1 identical over 10 bases. Germline V gene lookup returns CDR1 LNHDA and CDR2 SQIVND (reference sequence). V was clipped by 6 bases and J by 6 bases; unmatched bases: 8. CDR3 length: 16 amino acids. CDR3 nucleotide sequence: TGTGCCAGTAGCTCGGGACAGGGGCCTTTTAATTCACCCCTCCACTTT. It translates to CASSSGQGPFNSPLHF.

J is TRBJ2-2 and V is TRBV7-3; TRBD1 agrees at 11 bases. The CDR3 totals 15 residues. With 5 bases clipped from V and 6 bases from J, the junction kept 5 bases outside the gene matches. Per the germline V gene, CDR1 is SGHTA and CDR2 is FQGTGA. The CDR3 DNA reads as TGTGCCAGCAGCATCCCGGGACAGGGGGCCGGGGAGCTGTTTTTT. This translates into CASSIPGQGAGELFF.

The chain has TRBV9 and TRBJ2-7; TRBD1 aligns across 9 bases. The CDR3 has 16 residues. In germline, CDR1 is SGDLS, CDR2 YYNGEE. Germline trimming cut 4 bases from V and 0 bases from J; bases unmatched to any gene: 8. The CDR3 reads CASSPIGTGSSYEQYF. The CDR3 region has the DNA TGTGCCAGCAGCCCCATAGGGACAGGGAGCTCCTACGAGCAGTACTTC.

The V call is TRBV11-3, the J call TRBJ2-5; 11 bases line up with TRBD1. The length of the CDR3 is 16 residues. From germline, CDR1 is SGHNT and CDR2 YENEEA. Trimming took 3 bases from V and 1 from J; bases not matched to a gene: 4. CDR3 sequence: CASSLGQGEPQETQYF. CDR3 DNA sequence: TGTGCCAGCAGCTTGGGACAGGGGGAACCCCAAGAGACCCAGTACTTC.

V gene TRBV18 combines with J gene TRBJ1-1; D may be TRBD1 (5 bases). Germline-derived CDR1 and CDR2 are KGHSH and LQKENI. The CDR3 spans 14 residues. The germline V and J ends were trimmed by 6 bases and 4 bases, with 15 bases remaining between them. For the CDR3, the DNA is TGTGCCAGCTCCCCTTCTGGGACTATCACTGAAGCTTTCTTT. Protein sequence: CASSPSGTITEAFF. The full variable domain, with the rest looked up from reference TRBV18 and TRBJ1-1, is NAGVMQNPRHLVRRRGQEARLRCSPMKGHSHVYWYRQLPEEGLKFMVYLQKENIIDESGMPKERFSAEFPKEGPSILRIQQVVRGDSAAYFCASSPSGTITEAFFGQGTRLTVV.

The chain combines TRBV28 with TRBJ1-1; 8 nucleotides line up with TRBD1. Germline V lookup: CDR1 MDHEN, CDR2 SYDVKM. V shed 6 bases and J 1 base; nucleotides not matched to a gene: 4. The CDR3 contains 14 residues. The DNA of the CDR3 is TGTGCCAGCAGCCCAGACAGGGGGAACACTGAAGCTTTCTTT. This translates into CASSPDRGNTEAFF.

The chain combines TRBV28 with TRBJ2-1; 12 positions agree with TRBD2. V dropped 4 bases and J dropped 8; count of bases not matched to a gene: 9. The length of the CDR3 is 16 residues. CDR1 is MDHEN, CDR2 SYDVKM, per germline. The CDR3 loop reads CASSSPTSGSFDEQFF. Written as DNA, the CDR3 is TGTGCCAGCAGTTCCCCGACTAGCGGGAGTTTTGATGAGCAGTTCTTC.

The chain is built from TRBV9 and TRBJ2-1; no clear D gene. Germline V gene lookup returns CDR1 SGDLS and CDR2 YYNGEE. Trimming removed 0 bases at V and 0 bases at J, with 4 bases between. CDR3 size: 14 residues. CDR3 residues: CASSVDSSYNEQFF. The CDR3 DNA reads TGTGCCAGCAGCGTAGATAGCTCCTACAATGAGCAGTTCTTC.

This rearrangement joins TRBV19 to TRBJ2-6; TRBD1 matches at 9 bases. This CDR3 comprises 15 residues. Germline CDR1 is LNHDA and CDR2 is SQIVND (reference sequence). Losses at the gene ends were 6 bases for V and 1 base for J; bases not matched to a gene: 1. The CDR3 here is CASRTGGSGANVLTF. The DNA for the CDR3 is TGTGCCAGTAGGACAGGGGGGTCTGGGGCCAACGTCCTGACTTTC.

J is TRBJ2-6 and V is TRBV7-2; either TRBD1 or TRBD2 may supply D (5 bases each). V was pared by 6 bases and J by 0 bases, with 15 bases between. Germline V gene data show CDR1 as SGHTA and CDR2 as FQGNSA. The CDR3 covers 17 residues. CDR3 sequence reads: CASRGESLPSGANVLTF. The CDR3 DNA is TGTGCCAGCAGGGGGGAGTCCCTCCCCTCTGGGGCCAACGTCCTGACTTTC.

The chain joins TRBV29-1 to TRBJ2-5, with 8 bases matching TRBD1. CDR3 length: 13 amino acids. CDR1 and CDR2 (germline): SQVTM, ANQGSEA. Trimming cost V 2 bases and J 2 bases; bases outside gene matches: 1. This CDR3 reads CSVERDRQETQYF. The DNA of the CDR3 is TGCAGCGTTGAAAGGGACAGGCAAGAGACCCAGTACTTC.

The chain carries TRBV7-9 and TRBJ1-6; D uncertain. This CDR3 region has 13 residues. CDR1 SEHNR and CDR2 FQNEAQ come from the germline V gene (reference sequence). The V end lost 5 bases, the J end lost 6 bases, and 8 bases lay between the germline ends. CDR3 loop: CASSEEINSPLHF. The CDR3 nucleotides read TGTGCCAGCAGCGAGGAGATTAATTCACCCCTCCACTTT.

The genes are TRBV7-3 and TRBJ2-5, with D possibly being TRBD1 or TRBD2 (6 bases each). CDR1 is SGHTA and CDR2 is FQGTGA in the germline V gene. V lost 5 bases, J lost 5 bases, and 12 bases lay in between. The CDR3 runs 13 residues. CDR3 sequence reads: CASSPGAGETQYF. CDR3 nucleotides: TGTGCCAGCAGCCCAGGGGCGGGGGAGACCCAGTACTTC.

The chain joins TRBV5-1 to TRBJ2-1; D perhaps matches TRBD1 (5 bases). The CDR3 runs 16 residues. V lost 0 bases, J lost 2 bases, and 12 bases lay in between. Germline V gene lookup returns CDR1 SGHRS and CDR2 YFSETQ. CDR3 in DNA: TGCGCCAGCAGCTTGGCCGGGCCAGGGACCTACAATGAGCAGTTCTTC. This codes for CASSLAGPGTYNEQFF. The full variable domain, in which reference TRBV5-1 and TRBJ2-1 provide the parts outside the CDR3, is KAGVTQTPRYLIKTRGQQVTLSCSPISGHRSVSWYQQTPGQGLQFLFEYFSETQRNKGNFPGRFSGRQFSNSRSEMNVSTLELGDSALYLCASSLAGPGTYNEQFFGPGTRLTVL.

The chain carries TRBV7-2 and TRBJ2-1; TRBD2 matches 8 bases. Trimming cost V 1 base and J 6 bases; bases outside gene matches: 5. This CDR3 has 15 residues. Germline V gives CDR1 SGHTA, CDR2 FQGNSA. The CDR3 loop is CASSLDGRGPNEQFF. CDR3 DNA: TGTGCCAGCAGCTTAGACGGGAGGGGTCCCAATGAGCAGTTCTTC.

This chain connects TRBV18 to TRBJ2-7; TRBD1 matches 8 bases. CDR3 length: 15 amino acids. From germline, CDR1 is KGHSH and CDR2 LQKENI. The junction had 4 bases not matched to a gene; V was cut back by 1 base and J by 2 bases. The CDR3 region has the DNA TGTGCCAGCTCACCACGGGCAGGGGGCCCCTACGAGCAGTACTTC. Translation: CASSPRAGGPYEQYF.

The rearrangement uses TRBV7-3 and TRBJ1-3; unclear D gene. The CDR3 runs to 13 residues. Germline loops: CDR1 SGHTA, CDR2 FQGTGA. Deletions cut 6 bases from V and 0 bases from J, with 6 bases between. CDR3 region: CASSEYSGNTIYF. In nucleotides, the CDR3 is TGTGCCAGCAGTGAATACTCTGGAAACACCATATATTTT.

The chain couples TRBV4-1 to TRBJ2-7; D possibly uses TRBD1 or TRBD2 (5 bases each). The length of the CDR3 is 11 residues. V gave up 4 bases and J gave up 8 bases, with 9 bases separating them. The germline CDR1 and CDR2 sequences are MGHRA and YSYEKL. The CDR3 is CASSRDGQQYF. In DNA, the CDR3 is TGCGCCAGCAGCCGGGACGGACAGCAGTACTTC.

CDR3: CASSLSFGEVSNQPQHF. CDR3 nucleotides: TGTGCCAGCAGTTTATCGTTTGGGGAGGTGAGCAATCAGCCCCAGCATTTT. The rearrangement uses TRBV27 and TRBJ1-5; D is undetermined. Trimming cost V 0 bases and J 1 base, with 13 bases left between them. The CDR3 is 17 residues long. CDR1 and CDR2 (germline): MNHEY, SMNVEV (reference sequence).

Concerning this clone itself: This specimen includes other DNA sequences encoding the same CDR3. The chain uses TRBV2 and TRBJ2-6, with D unclear. The CDR3 consists of 14 residues. Germline CDR1 reads SNHLY; CDR2 reads FYNNEI. V was trimmed by 4 bases and J by 1 base, leaving 5 bases between them. CDR3 residues: CASSGDSGANVLTF. DNA of the CDR3: TGTGCCAGCAGTGGTGATTCTGGGGCCAACGTCCTGACTTTC.

The genes are TRBV6-5 and TRBJ1-2; D is perhaps TRBD1 (6 bases). CDR3 length: 15 amino acids. Germline values: CDR1 MNHEY, CDR2 SVGAGI. Trimming shortened V by 6 bases and J by 5 bases, and 19 bases separated the two germline ends. The CDR3 reads CASRELTGLGYGYTF. The CDR3 coding sequence is TGTGCCAGCAGGGAACTGACAGGTTTGGGGTATGGCTACACCTTC.

This clone was seen a few times. This sequence joins TRBV5-1 and TRBJ2-5; 7 nucleotides line up with TRBD2. The germline V gene has CDR1 SGHRS and CDR2 YFSETQ. The V and J ends lost 3 bases and 12 bases, in that order; junction bases with no gene match: 14. The CDR3 has 14 amino acids. The CDR3 DNA sequence: TGCGCCAGCAGCTCAAGCAGGGAGAGCGGGATAAAGTACTTC. Protein sequence: CASSSSRESGIKYF.

This clone has more than one count but fewer than ten. Germline is not matched at one junction end, which may reflect a read error. The V gene is TRBV5-1, the J gene TRBJ2-7; tentative D call: TRBD2 (7 bases). Germline CDR1 SGHRS, CDR2 YFSETQ. This CDR3 region has 12 residues. This CDR3 reads CASSLGGGTIHF. The CDR3 nucleotides read TGCGCCAGCAGCTTGGGCGGGGGCACCATTCACTTC.

The chain is built from TRBV18 and TRBJ1-2; tentative D call: TRBD1 (6 bases). The CDR3 is 15 residues long. Germline values: CDR1 KGHSH, CDR2 LQKENI. With 5 bases removed from V and 0 bases from J, the gap between germline ends came to 13 bases. The CDR3 spells CASSTGPSANYGYTF. For the CDR3, the DNA is TGTGCCAGCTCAACAGGGCCTTCAGCTAACTATGGCTACACCTTC.